The clone carrying this T cell receptor beta chain has only a few counts. What it binds is not known. The assay used was immunoSEQ (version v3.0), run at survey level. Sequenced by immunoSEQ multiplex PCR; TCRdb stores in-frame clones only, minus some. The table has tens of thousands of clones, around 82% seen once; the top ten hold over 10%. This entry is derived from a study of long-term antiretroviral therapy in people with HIV. Study-level results: HIV repertoires showed narrower CDR3 length ranges than controls. Dating from the mid-2000s to the late 2010s, the blood was possibly obtained under older ART regimens. ART-treated samples gained diversity yet remained below transplant donor controls.

Researchers secured at least one pre-ART and at least two post-ART PBMC samples from each donor. This CDR3 has 15 residues. The germline V and J ends were trimmed by 0 bases and 0 bases, with 9 bases remaining between them. Germline V CDR1 and CDR2: SGDLS, YYNGEE. The clonotype comes from a man in his late teens or twenties with HIV. J is TRBJ1-1 and V is TRBV9; D is perhaps TRBD1 (5 bases). Sample: unsorted PBMCs, taken 0.3 years after starting antiretroviral therapy. The CDR3 nucleotides are TGTGCCAGCAGCGTAGGCGGGGCCGTGAACACTGAAGCTTTCTTT. It encodes CASSVGGAVNTEAFF.